This entry lists 11 T cell receptor beta chains sequenced from one sample in a study of blood T cell repertoires in COVID-19. Repertoires were generated with immunoSEQ multiplex PCR, while TCRdb's copy carries only in-frame clones and drops some. The sample shows about 200,000 clones, 89% of them seen only once. Sequenced: PBMCs or T cells enriched from blood (not recorded which). These receptor sequences come from a woman aged 18-35 years who had recovered from COVID-19.

This chain links TRBV6-5 with TRBJ1-6; D perhaps matches TRBD1 (6 bases). Germline-derived CDR1 and CDR2 are MNHEY and SVGAGI. V was clipped by 5 bases and J by 10 bases, with 18 bases between them. This CDR3 has 15 amino acids. CDR3 bases: TGTGCCAGCAGTCAGGGAGGAGGGGGGGGATCACCCCTCCACTTT. Its translation: CASSQGGGGGSPLHF.

The chain combines TRBV5-1 with TRBJ2-7; 9 bases are a match to TRBD1. The germline gives CDR1 SGHRS, CDR2 YFSETQ. The CDR3 contains 18 residues. The V gene end was trimmed by 3 bases and the J gene end by 6 bases; junction bases not matched to a gene: 19. The CDR3 here is CASSWTPNFGTGKGEQYF. CDR3 nucleotides: TGCGCCAGCAGCTGGACCCCTAACTTCGGGACAGGGAAGGGCGAGCAGTACTTC.

The chain links TRBV5-8 to TRBJ1-5; D is undetermined. Germline values: CDR1 SGHTS, CDR2 YDEGEE. V was pared by 7 bases and J by 9 bases, with 8 bases between. The CDR3 runs to 10 residues. The CDR3 DNA sequence: TGTGCCAGCGGTCCGGGGCCCCAGCATTTT. Protein: CASGPGPQHF.

This sequence joins TRBV6-5 and TRBJ1-4, with a possible D match to TRBD1 (6 bases). Per the germline V gene, CDR1 is MNHEY and CDR2 is SVGAGI. This CDR3 region has 15 residues. Trimming left V 6 bases short and J 5 bases short, with 16 bases between. As DNA, the CDR3 is TGTGCCAGCAGGGCGGTAGGGCAGGGGAATGAAAAACTGTTTTTT. Translated: CASRAVGQGNEKLFF.

The gene calls are TRBV7-6 and TRBJ2-7; 8 bases are a match to TRBD1. Germline V gene data show CDR1 as SGHVS and CDR2 as FNYEAQ. The CDR3 spans 12 residues. V lost 4 bases and J lost 6; bases outside the gene matches: 2. CDR3 loop: CASSSTGGEQYF. CDR3 DNA: TGTGCCAGCAGCTCCACAGGGGGCGAGCAGTACTTC.

The gene calls are TRBV2 and TRBJ2-1, with D possibly being TRBD2 (6 bases). V gave up 4 bases and J gave up 6 bases, with 19 bases separating them. The V gene's germline CDR1 is SNHLY and CDR2 FYNNEI. The CDR3 runs 16 residues. The CDR3 coding sequence is TGTGCCAGCAGTGTCGACCACCTTAGCGGATTCAATGAGCAGTTCTTC. This translates into CASSVDHLSGFNEQFF.

V usage is TRBV30 and J usage is TRBJ1-4; tentatively, D is TRBD1 (5 bases). Per the germline V gene, CDR1 is GTSNPN and CDR2 is SVGIG (reference sequence). The V gene lost 2 bases and the J gene lost 1 base, with 14 bases spanning the gap. The CDR3 is made up of 16 amino acids. The CDR3 coding sequence is TGTGCCTGGAGTCACAACCAGGGTTTAACTAATGAAAAACTGTTTTTT. Protein product: CAWSHNQGLTNEKLFF.

This clone came up a few times. The V and J genes are TRBV27 and TRBJ1-5, with D tentatively TRBD1 (5 bases). This CDR3 is 15 amino acids long. Germline V gene data show CDR1 as MNHEY and CDR2 as SMNVEV (reference sequence). Trimming cost V 6 bases and J 3 bases, with 15 bases left between them. The CDR3 protein is CASSQTTGTNQPQHF. In nucleotides, the CDR3 is TGTGCCAGCAGCCAAACTACAGGAACCAATCAGCCCCAGCATTTT.

The chain carries TRBV21-1 and TRBJ2-7; the table gives TRBD2 as D, unverified against the DNA. TRBV21-1 is designated a pseudogene. CDR3 length: 13 amino acids. Here the CDR3 reads CASSKTGYYEQYF. The CDR3 DNA is TGTGCCAGCAGCAAGACGGGATACTACGAGCAGTACTTC.

DNA of the CDR3: TGTGCCAGCAGTTTTGGGAGGAATCAGCCCCAGCATTTT. This gives the protein CASSFGRNQPQHF. V and J are TRBV28 and TRBJ1-5; D uncertain. The CDR3 covers 13 residues. Trimming removed 3 bases from V and 4 bases from J, with 7 bases in between. The germline V gene encodes CDR1 MDHEN and CDR2 SYDVKM. The variable domain in full, with the rest retrieved from reference TRBV28 and TRBJ1-5, is DVKVTQSSRYLVKRTGEKVFLECVQDMDHENMFWYRQDPGLGLRLIYFSYDVKMKEKGDIPEGYSVSREKKERFSLILESASTNQTSMYLCASSFGRNQPQHFGDGTRLSIL.

The chain couples TRBV28 to TRBJ1-2, with 7 bases that match TRBD1. The J segment lost 5 bases and the V segment lost 6 bases, leaving 18 bases of the junction unmatched. CDR3 length: 17 amino acids. Germline CDR1 and CDR2: MDHEN and SYDVKM. The CDR3 coding sequence is TGTGCCAGCAGGCTACAGGGGCGCGGGCCTATATCATATGGCTACACCTTC. Residues: CASRLQGRGPISYGYTF.